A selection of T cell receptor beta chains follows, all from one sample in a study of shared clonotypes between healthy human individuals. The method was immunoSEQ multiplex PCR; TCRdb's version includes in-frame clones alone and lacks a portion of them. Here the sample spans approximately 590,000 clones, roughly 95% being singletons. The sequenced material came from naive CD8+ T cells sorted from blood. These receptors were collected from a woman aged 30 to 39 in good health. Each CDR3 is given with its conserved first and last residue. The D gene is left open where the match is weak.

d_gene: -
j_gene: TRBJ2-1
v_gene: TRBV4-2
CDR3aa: CASSHRSPIARNNEQFF
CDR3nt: TGTGCCAGCAGCCATAGGAGCCCTATAGCGAGAAACAATGAGCAGTTCTTC

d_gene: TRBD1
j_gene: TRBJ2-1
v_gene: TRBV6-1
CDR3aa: CASSERGRASGFNEQFF
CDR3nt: TGTGCCAGCAGTGAAAGGGGGCGCGCTTCGGGATTCAATGAGCAGTTCTTC

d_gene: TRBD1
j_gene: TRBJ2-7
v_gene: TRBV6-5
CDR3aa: CASSYSRTGRAYEQYF
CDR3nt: TGTGCCAGCAGTTACTCAAGGACAGGAAGAGCCTACGAGCAGTACTTC

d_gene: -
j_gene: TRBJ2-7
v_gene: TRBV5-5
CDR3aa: CASSSLGFASYEQYF
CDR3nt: TGTGCCAGCAGCTCCTTGGGATTTGCTTCCTACGAGCAGTACTTC

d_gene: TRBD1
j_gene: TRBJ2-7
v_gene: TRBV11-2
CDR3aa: CASSLEPGQGHEQYF
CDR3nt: TGTGCCAGCAGCTTAGAACCGGGACAGGGCCACGAGCAGTACTTC

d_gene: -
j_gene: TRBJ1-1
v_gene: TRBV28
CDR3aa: CASSEQQGNTEAFF
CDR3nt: TGTGCCAGCAGTGAGCAACAGGGAAACACTGAAGCTTTCTTT

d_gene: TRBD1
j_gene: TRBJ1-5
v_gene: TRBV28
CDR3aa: CASRPRGQGLPGNQPQHF
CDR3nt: TGTGCCAGCAGACCCCGGGGACAGGGTCTCCCTGGCAATCAGCCCCAGCATTTT

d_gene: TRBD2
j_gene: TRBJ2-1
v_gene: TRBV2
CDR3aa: CASPQLSGSGRVVDEQFF
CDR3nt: TGTGCCAGCCCTCAGTTATCCGGCAGCGGGAGAGTGGTAGATGAGCAGTTCTTC

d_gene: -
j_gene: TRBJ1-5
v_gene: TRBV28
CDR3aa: CASSFTVQPQHF
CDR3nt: TGTGCCAGCAGTTTCACCGTTCAGCCCCAGCATTTT

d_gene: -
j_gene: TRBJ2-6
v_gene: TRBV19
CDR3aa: CASSSTSSGANVLTF
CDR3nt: TGTGCCAGTAGTTCCACCAGCTCTGGGGCCAACGTCCTGACTTTC

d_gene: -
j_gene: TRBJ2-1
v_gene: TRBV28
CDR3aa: CASSVDRSQFF
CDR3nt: TGTGCCAGCAGTGTGGACAGATCGCAGTTCTTC